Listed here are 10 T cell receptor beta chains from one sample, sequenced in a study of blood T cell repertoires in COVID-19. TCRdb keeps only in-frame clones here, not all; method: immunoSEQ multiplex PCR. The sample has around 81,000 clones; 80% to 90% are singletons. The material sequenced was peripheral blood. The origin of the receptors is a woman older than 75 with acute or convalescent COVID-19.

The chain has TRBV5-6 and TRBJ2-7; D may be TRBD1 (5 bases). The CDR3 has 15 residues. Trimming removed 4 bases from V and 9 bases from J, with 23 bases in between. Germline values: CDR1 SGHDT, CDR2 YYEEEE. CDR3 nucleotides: TGTGCCAGCAGCGGAACCGACAGTTCTCTCGGCGGGCAGTACTTC. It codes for CASSGTDSSLGGQYF.

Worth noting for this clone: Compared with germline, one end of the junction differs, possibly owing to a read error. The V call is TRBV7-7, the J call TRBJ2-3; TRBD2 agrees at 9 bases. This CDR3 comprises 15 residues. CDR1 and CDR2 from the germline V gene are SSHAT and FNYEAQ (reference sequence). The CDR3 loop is CASSLLAGATDTQYF. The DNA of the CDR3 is TGTGCTAGCAGCTTATTAGCGGGAGCCACAGATACGCAGTATTTT.

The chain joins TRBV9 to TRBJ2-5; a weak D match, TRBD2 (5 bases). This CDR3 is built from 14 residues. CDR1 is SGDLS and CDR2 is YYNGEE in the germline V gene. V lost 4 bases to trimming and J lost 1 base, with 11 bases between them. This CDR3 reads CASSKLSGQETQYF. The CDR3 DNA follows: TGTGCCAGCAGCAAGCTAAGCGGCCAAGAGACCCAGTACTTC.

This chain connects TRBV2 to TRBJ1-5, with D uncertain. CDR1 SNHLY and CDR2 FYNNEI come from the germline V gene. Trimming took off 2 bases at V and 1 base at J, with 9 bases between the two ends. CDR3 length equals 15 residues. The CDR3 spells CASSESQRSNQPQHF. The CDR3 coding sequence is TGTGCCAGCAGTGAATCACAGAGAAGCAATCAGCCCCAGCATTTT.

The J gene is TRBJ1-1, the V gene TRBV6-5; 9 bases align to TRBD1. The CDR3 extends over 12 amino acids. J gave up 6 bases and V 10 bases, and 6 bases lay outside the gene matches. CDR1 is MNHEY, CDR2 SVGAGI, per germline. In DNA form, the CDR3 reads TGTGCCAACGGACAGGGGCCGGCTGAAGCTTTCTTT. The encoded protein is CANGQGPAEAFF.

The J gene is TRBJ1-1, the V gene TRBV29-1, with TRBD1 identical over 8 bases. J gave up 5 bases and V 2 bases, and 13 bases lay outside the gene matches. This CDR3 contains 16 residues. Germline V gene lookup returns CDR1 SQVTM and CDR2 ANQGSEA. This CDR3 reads CSVESSGQGISTEAFF. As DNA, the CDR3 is TGCAGCGTTGAAAGTAGCGGACAGGGAATTTCAACTGAAGCTTTCTTT.

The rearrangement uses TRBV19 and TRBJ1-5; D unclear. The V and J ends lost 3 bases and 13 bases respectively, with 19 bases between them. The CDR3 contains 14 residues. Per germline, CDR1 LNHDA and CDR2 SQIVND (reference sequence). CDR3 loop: CASSMAAAGLSQHF. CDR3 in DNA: TGTGCCAGTAGTATGGCGGCAGCCGGTTTGAGTCAGCATTTT.

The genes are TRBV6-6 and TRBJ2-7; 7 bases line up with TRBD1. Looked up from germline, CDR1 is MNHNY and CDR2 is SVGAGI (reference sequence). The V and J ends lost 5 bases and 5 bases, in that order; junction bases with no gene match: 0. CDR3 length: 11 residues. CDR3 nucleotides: TGTGCCAGCAGTGACAGGGACGAGCAGTACTTC. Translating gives CASSDRDEQYF.

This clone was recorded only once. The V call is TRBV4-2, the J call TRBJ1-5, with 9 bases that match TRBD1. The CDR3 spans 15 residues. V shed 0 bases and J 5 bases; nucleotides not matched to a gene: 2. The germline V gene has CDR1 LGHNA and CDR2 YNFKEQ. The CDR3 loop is CASSQDTGGHQPQHF. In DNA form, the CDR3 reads TGTGCCAGCAGCCAAGACACAGGGGGCCATCAGCCCCAGCATTTT.

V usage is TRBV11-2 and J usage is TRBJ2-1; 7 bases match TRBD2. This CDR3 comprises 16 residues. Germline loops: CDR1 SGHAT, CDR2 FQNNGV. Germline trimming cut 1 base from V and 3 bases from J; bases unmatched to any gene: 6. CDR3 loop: CASSLGRGRVYNEQFF. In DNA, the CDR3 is TGTGCCAGCAGCTTAGGTCGGGGGAGGGTCTACAATGAGCAGTTCTTC.